This TCR beta chain was obtained from a study of vaccination effects on CD4 cells after COVID-19. Overall study: It was a median of 72 days after the second dose that post-vaccine samples were obtained.

Clones were sequenced by immunoSEQ multiplex PCR, and TCRdb holds only the in-frame ones, with some missing. The profile shows under 80,000 clones, less than 80% of them singletons. Antigen-specific CD4+ T cells were expanded with viral peptide pools in the ViraFEST assay before sequencing. Isolating CD4+ T cells followed about 11 days of culture. Either the mRNA-1273 or the BNT162b2 vaccine was given to participants as two doses. In germline, CDR1 is SGHRS, CDR2 YFSETQ. Between the trimmed V and J ends, which lost 4 bases and 3 bases, there was a span of 13 bases. The CDR3 is made up of 15 amino acids. Of note for this clone: Its antigen is unknown.

This sequence originates from a human donor who received a COVID-19 vaccine. The rearrangement uses TRBV5-1 and TRBJ2-2, with D tentatively TRBD1 (6 bases). The sequenced sample was CD4+ T cells from PBMCs cultured with HCoV-OC43 spike peptides, obtained after COVID-19 vaccination. Documented subset: HCoV-OC43 spike overlapping peptide pool stimulation. CDR3 loop: CASSPGQSDTGELFF. In DNA form, the CDR3 reads TGCGCCAGCAGCCCGGGACAATCGGACACCGGGGAGCTGTTTTTT.